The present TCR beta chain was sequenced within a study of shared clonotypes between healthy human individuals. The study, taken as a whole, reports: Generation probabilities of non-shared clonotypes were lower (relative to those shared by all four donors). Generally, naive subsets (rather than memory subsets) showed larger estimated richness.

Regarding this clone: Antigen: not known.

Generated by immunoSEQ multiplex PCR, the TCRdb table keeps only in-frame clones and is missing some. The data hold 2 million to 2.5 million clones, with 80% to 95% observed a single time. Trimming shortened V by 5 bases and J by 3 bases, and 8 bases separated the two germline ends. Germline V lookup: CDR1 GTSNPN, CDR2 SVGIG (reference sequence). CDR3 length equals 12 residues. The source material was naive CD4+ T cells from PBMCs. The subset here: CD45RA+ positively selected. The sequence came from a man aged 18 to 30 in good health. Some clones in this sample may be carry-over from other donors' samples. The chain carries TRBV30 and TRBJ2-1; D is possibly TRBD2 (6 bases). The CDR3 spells CAWGDFYNEQFF. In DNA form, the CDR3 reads TGTGCCTGGGGGGACTTCTACAATGAGCAGTTCTTC. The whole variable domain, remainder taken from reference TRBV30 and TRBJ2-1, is SQTIHQWPATLVQPVGSPLSLECTVEGTSNPNLYWYRQAAGRGLQLLFYSVGIGQISSEVPQNLSASRPQDRQFILSSKKLLLSDSGFYLCAWGDFYNEQFFGPGTRLTVL.